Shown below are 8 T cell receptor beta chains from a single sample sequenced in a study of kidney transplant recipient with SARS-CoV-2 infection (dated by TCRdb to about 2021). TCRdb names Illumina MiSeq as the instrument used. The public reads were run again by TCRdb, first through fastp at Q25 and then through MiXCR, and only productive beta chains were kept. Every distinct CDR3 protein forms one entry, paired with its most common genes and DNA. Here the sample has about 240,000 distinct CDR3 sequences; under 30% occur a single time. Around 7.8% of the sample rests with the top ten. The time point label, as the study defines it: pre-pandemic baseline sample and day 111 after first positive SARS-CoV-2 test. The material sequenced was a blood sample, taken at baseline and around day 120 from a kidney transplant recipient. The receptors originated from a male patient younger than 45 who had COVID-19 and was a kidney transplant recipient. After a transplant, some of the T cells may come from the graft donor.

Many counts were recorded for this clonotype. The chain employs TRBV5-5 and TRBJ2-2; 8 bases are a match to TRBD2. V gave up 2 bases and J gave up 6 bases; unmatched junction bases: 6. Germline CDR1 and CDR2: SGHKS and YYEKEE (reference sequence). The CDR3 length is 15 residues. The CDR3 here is CASSLAGVGAGELFF. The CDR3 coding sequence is TGTGCCAGCAGCTTAGCGGGAGTTGGGGCCGGGGAGCTGTTTTTT.

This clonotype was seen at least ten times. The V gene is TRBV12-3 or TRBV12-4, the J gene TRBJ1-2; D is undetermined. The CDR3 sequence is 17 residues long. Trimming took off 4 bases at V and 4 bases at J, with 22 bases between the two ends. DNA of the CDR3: TGTGCCAGCAGTTCCGTGCCCACAGCAGGAAAGACCTATGGCTACACCTTC. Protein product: CASSSVPTAGKTYGYTF.

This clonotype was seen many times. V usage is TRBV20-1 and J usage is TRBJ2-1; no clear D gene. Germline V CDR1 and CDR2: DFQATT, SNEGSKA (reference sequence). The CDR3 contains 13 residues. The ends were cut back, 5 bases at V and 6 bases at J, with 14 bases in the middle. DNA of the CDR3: TGCAGTGCTCACCCGAGACAAACCAATGAGCAGTTCTTC. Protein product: CSAHPRQTNEQFF.

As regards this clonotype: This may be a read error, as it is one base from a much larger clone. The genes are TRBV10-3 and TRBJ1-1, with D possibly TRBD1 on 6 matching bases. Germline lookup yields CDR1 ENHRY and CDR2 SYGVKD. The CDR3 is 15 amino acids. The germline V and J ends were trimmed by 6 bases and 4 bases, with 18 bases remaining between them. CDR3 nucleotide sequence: TGTGCCATCAGGGGGGGGCAGGGTGTGAGCACTGAAGCTTTCTTT. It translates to CAIRGGQGVSTEAFF.

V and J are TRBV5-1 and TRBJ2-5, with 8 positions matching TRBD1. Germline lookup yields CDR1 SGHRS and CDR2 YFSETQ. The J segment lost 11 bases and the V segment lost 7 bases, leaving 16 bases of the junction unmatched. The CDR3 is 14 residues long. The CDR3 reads CASGAGTGSYGQYF. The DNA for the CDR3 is TGCGCCAGCGGAGCCGGGACAGGCTCCTACGGGCAGTACTTC.

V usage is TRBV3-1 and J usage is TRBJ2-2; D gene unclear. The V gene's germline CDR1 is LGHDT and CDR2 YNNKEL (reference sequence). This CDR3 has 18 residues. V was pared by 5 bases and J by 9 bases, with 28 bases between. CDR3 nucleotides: TGTGCCAGCAGCGGGCCAGGTCCCATTTCAGGCTTGACCAGGGAGCTGTTTTTT. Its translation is CASSGPGPISGLTRELFF.

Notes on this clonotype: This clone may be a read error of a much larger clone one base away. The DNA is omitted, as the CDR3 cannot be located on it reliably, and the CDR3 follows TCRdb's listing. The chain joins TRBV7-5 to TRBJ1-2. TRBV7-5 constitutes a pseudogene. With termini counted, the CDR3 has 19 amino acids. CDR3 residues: CISVPEEMDEVGKTYGYTF.

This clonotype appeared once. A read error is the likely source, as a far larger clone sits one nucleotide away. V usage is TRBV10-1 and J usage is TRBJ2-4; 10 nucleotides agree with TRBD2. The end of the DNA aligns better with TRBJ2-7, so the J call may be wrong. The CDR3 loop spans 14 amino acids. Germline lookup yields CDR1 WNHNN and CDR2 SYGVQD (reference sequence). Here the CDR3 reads CASSELAGSCEQYF. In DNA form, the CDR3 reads TGCGCCAGCAGTGAACTAGCGGGGTCCTGCGAGCAGTACTTC.